The next 11 T cell receptor beta chains were all read from a single sample in a study of T cells after yellow fever vaccination. TCRdb re-derived calls from the 5' RACE reads in MiXCR, one entry per CDR3 protein. The sample contains about 340,000 distinct CDR3 sequences, 12% of which appear only once. The sequences come from CD4+ T cells sorted from PBMCs, collected 15 days after the yellow fever booster vaccination. The receptors were sampled from a man aged 18 to 29 who received the YFV17D yellow fever vaccine.

This clonotype was seen a few times. The chain carries TRBV9 and TRBJ1-3, with TRBD1 matching over 12 bases. After removal of 4 bases from V and 1 base from J, the junction contained 3 bases not matched to a gene. Germline CDR1 reads SGDLS; CDR2 reads YYNGEE. The CDR3 is 16 amino acids. In DNA form, the CDR3 reads TGTGCCAGCAGCATGGGACAGGGGGCTTCTGGAAACACCATATATTTT. It codes for CASSMGQGASGNTIYF.

In this sample, this clonotype turned up a few times. The V call is TRBV6-2 or TRBV6-3, the J call TRBJ1-4; no reliable D call. Germline CDR1 and CDR2: MNHEY and SVGEGT. The CDR3 is made up of 14 amino acids. V was shortened by 6 bases and J by 5 bases, with 13 bases between the two germline ends. In DNA form, the CDR3 reads TGTGCCAGCAGCGAAAACCCTTCGAATGAAAAACTGTTTTTT. It codes for CASSENPSNEKLFF.

This clonotype was detected ten times or more. The gene calls are TRBV5-1 and TRBJ2-1; 7 nucleotides match TRBD2. There are 13 residues in the CDR3. Germline V gene sequence: CDR1 SGHRS, CDR2 YFSETQ. With V trimmed by 2 bases and J by 9 bases, 5 bases remained unmatched. The CDR3 protein is CASSFEAGTEQFF. CDR3 nucleotide sequence: TGCGCCAGCAGCTTCGAAGCGGGGACTGAGCAGTTCTTC.

The chain joins TRBV7-9 to TRBJ2-5, with TRBD2 identical over 8 bases. The CDR3 is made up of 11 amino acids. The trim removed 7 bases at V and 5 bases at J, leaving 0 bases unmatched. Germline V CDR1 and CDR2: SEHNR, FQNEAQ (reference sequence). For the CDR3, the DNA is TGTGCCAGCACTAGCGGGGAGACCCAGTACTTC. As protein: CASTSGETQYF.

The chain combines TRBV5-4 with TRBJ2-7; possibly TRBD1 or TRBD2 for D (5 bases each). The CDR3 is 12 residues long. The V and J ends lost 4 bases and 7 bases respectively, with 12 bases between them. Germline V gene lookup returns CDR1 SGHNT and CDR2 YYREEE (reference sequence). The CDR3 sequence is CASSVGPGEQYV. The CDR3 bases are TGTGCCAGCAGCGTGGGACCGGGGGAGCAGTACGTC.

This clonotype appeared a few times. This rearrangement joins TRBV18 to TRBJ2-3, with 9 bases aligning to TRBD1. This CDR3 spans 14 amino acids. The trim removed 0 bases at V and 6 bases at J, leaving 1 base unmatched. Germline values: CDR1 KGHSH, CDR2 LQKENI. In DNA form, the CDR3 reads TGTGCCAGCTCACCACCCACAGGGGGCGATACGCAGTATTTT. This codes for CASSPPTGGDTQYF. Drawing the rest from reference TRBV18 and TRBJ2-3, the complete variable domain is NAGVMQNPRHLVRRRGQEARLRCSPMKGHSHVYWYRQLPEEGLKFMVYLQKENIIDESGMPKERFSAEFPKEGPSILRIQQVVRGDSAAYFCASSPPTGGDTQYFGPGTRLTVL.

This clonotype was detected a few times. V and J are TRBV7-2 and TRBJ1-4, with no clear D. V dropped 5 bases and J dropped 4 bases, with 11 bases sitting between them. In germline, CDR1 is SGHTA, CDR2 FQGNSA. There are 14 residues in the CDR3. Here the CDR3 reads CASSQDGLNEKLFF. The CDR3 nucleotides read TGTGCCAGCAGCCAGGACGGTCTTAATGAAAAACTGTTTTTT.

The V gene is TRBV12-3 or TRBV12-4, the J gene TRBJ2-1, with 7 bases aligning to TRBD1. Trimming at V came to 2 bases and at J to 7 bases, leaving 5 bases not matched to a gene. The CDR3 consists of 14 residues. The CDR3 nucleotides read TGTGCCAGCAGTTTAAGAGGGGGCAGGAATGAGCAGTTCTTC. Its translation is CASSLRGGRNEQFF.

The chain joins TRBV10-1 to TRBJ2-3, with 9 bases aligning to TRBD1. The V and J ends lost 5 bases and 8 bases, in that order; junction bases with no gene match: 8. CDR1 WNHNN and CDR2 SYGVQD come from the germline V gene (reference sequence). This CDR3 has 14 amino acids. In DNA form, the CDR3 reads TGCGCCAGCAGTTCGGGACAGGGATGGGGTACGCAGTATTTT. Its protein product is CASSSGQGWGTQYF.

J is TRBJ2-7 and V is TRBV6-6, with D perhaps matching TRBD1 (6 bases). Per the germline V gene, CDR1 is MNHNY and CDR2 is SVGAGI (reference sequence). Trimming removed 7 bases from V and 6 bases from J, with 19 bases in between. The CDR3 is made up of 14 amino acids. This CDR3 reads CASNYRESAGEQYF. In nucleotides, the CDR3 is TGTGCCAGCAACTACAGGGAGTCGGCAGGCGAGCAGTACTTC.

Within the sample, this clonotype is medium-sized. The chain links TRBV4-2 to TRBJ2-5; D is uncertain. The V end lost 0 bases, the J end lost 5 bases, and 7 bases lay between the germline ends. The CDR3 is 13 residues long. The germline V gene has CDR1 LGHNA and CDR2 YNFKEQ. The CDR3 nucleotides read TGTGCCAGCAGCCAAGATCCGAGGGAGACCCAGTACTTC. As protein: CASSQDPRETQYF.